What follows are 13 T cell receptor beta chains derived from one specimen sequenced in a study of T cells after yellow fever vaccination. TCRdb passed the 5' RACE reads through MiXCR, listing each CDR3 protein once. Here the sample spans about 630,000 distinct CDR3 sequences, 12% being singletons. The specimen was PBMCs, collected on the day of the yellow fever booster vaccination. These receptors came from a man aged 25-45 years who received the YFV17D yellow fever vaccine.

This clonotype came up a few times. The rearrangement links TRBV7-2 to TRBJ2-7; D not certain. V lost 4 bases to trimming and J lost 6 bases, with 10 bases between them. Germline V gene sequence: CDR1 SGHTA, CDR2 FQGNSA. The CDR3 has 12 residues. The CDR3 DNA reads TGTGCCAGCAGCTCGACAACCAGCGAGCAGTACTTC. Translating it yields CASSSTTSEQYF.

The V and J genes are TRBV11-2 and TRBJ2-3; 10 bases are a match to TRBD2. J was trimmed by 3 bases and V by 5 bases; bases with no gene match: 5. The CDR3 loop spans 15 amino acids. CDR1 is SGHAT and CDR2 is FQNNGV in the germline V gene. The CDR3 DNA is TGTGCCAGCAGCCCGGAACTAGCGGGAACAGATACGCAGTATTTT. Protein: CASSPELAGTDTQYF. The variable domain in full, with the rest retrieved from reference TRBV11-2 and TRBJ2-3, is EAGVAQSPRYKIIEKRQSVAFWCNPISGHATLYWYQQILGQGPKLLIQFQNNGVVDDSQLPKDRFSAERLKGVDSTLKIQPAKLEDSAVYLCASSPELAGTDTQYFGPGTRLTVL.

This clonotype showed up just once. This chain uses TRBV4-2 with TRBJ1-1; D not certain. Trimming stripped 10 bases from V and 4 bases from J, with 13 bases between. The V gene's germline CDR1 is LGHNA and CDR2 YNFKEQ. The CDR3 has 12 amino acids. The CDR3 region has the DNA TGTGCCATGAGCCCCGGGGTCACTGAAGCTTTCTTT. It codes for CAMSPGVTEAFF.

This clonotype was seen only a few times. The DNA of the CDR3 is TGTGCCAGTAGTGGTTTTGGCGGGAGGTCCTACAATGAGCAGTTCTTC. It specifies CASSGFGGRSYNEQFF. The J gene is TRBJ2-1, the V gene TRBV19, with 8 bases identical to TRBD2. Germline CDR1 and CDR2: LNHDA and SQIVND (reference sequence). CDR3 length: 16 amino acids. V lost 5 bases to trimming and J lost 1 base; unmatched junction nucleotides: 7.

This clonotype was counted only a few times. The J gene is TRBJ1-1, the V gene TRBV11-1; a weak D match, TRBD1 (5 bases). V dropped 2 bases and J dropped 1 base, with 23 bases sitting between them. The CDR3 spans 19 residues. Germline CDR1 reads SGHAT; CDR2 reads FQDESV (reference sequence). Written as DNA, the CDR3 is TGTGCCAGCAGCTTAAAACCCGGGTGGGGCAGTGGTAAGAACACTGAAGCTTTCTTT. Translated, it gives CASSLKPGWGSGKNTEAFF.

The chain combines TRBV6-1 with TRBJ1-5; TRBD1 agrees at 8 bases. The V gene's germline CDR1 is MNHNS and CDR2 SASEGT. V shed 5 bases and J 1 base; nucleotides not matched to a gene: 4. CDR3 length: 15 residues. In DNA form, the CDR3 reads TGTGCCAGCAGTACGGACAGGGCCAGCAATCAGCCCCAGCATTTT. It is translated as CASSTDRASNQPQHF.

The chain employs TRBV7-9 and TRBJ2-1, with D maybe TRBD2 (5 bases). V dropped 7 bases and J dropped 2 bases, with 12 bases sitting between them. CDR3 size: 14 residues. Germline V gene data show CDR1 as SEHNR and CDR2 as FQNEAQ (reference sequence). The CDR3: CASKEGSAYNEQFF. The CDR3 DNA sequence: TGTGCCAGCAAAGAGGGTTCAGCCTACAATGAGCAGTTCTTC.

V gene TRBV27 combines with J gene TRBJ2-3; 7 bases are shared with TRBD1. The CDR3 loop spans 16 amino acids. Germline trimming cut 7 bases from V and 2 bases from J; bases unmatched to any gene: 12. From germline, CDR1 is MNHEY and CDR2 SMNVEV (reference sequence). The CDR3: CASKPGQSTNTDTQYF. The CDR3 coding sequence is TGTGCCAGCAAACCGGGACAGAGTACCAACACAGATACGCAGTATTTT.

This clonotype was picked up a small number of times. The gene calls are TRBV7-9 and TRBJ2-1, with TRBD2 matching over 7 bases. The V gene's germline CDR1 is SEHNR and CDR2 FQNEAQ (reference sequence). This CDR3 is 17 amino acids long. Trimming took 2 bases from V and 2 from J; bases not matched to a gene: 9. This CDR3 reads CASSLNWREGPYNEQFF. The CDR3 DNA is TGTGCCAGCAGCTTAAATTGGAGGGAGGGCCCCTACAATGAGCAGTTCTTC.

The chain carries TRBV4-3 and TRBJ2-7; TRBD2 is a possible D gene (5 bases). Looked up from germline, CDR1 is LGHNA and CDR2 is YSLEER. The CDR3 sequence is 16 residues long. The V end lost 0 bases, the J end lost 2 bases, and 14 bases lay between the germline ends. The CDR3: CASSQEDGEAAYEQYF. The CDR3 nucleotides are TGCGCCAGCAGCCAAGAAGACGGGGAAGCTGCCTACGAGCAGTACTTC.

The gene calls are TRBV20-1 and TRBJ2-4, with D perhaps matching TRBD1 (6 bases). There are 15 residues in the CDR3. V was cut by 1 base and J by 1 base, with 11 bases left in between. Germline V gene lookup returns CDR1 DFQATT and CDR2 SNEGSKA (reference sequence). The CDR3 region has the DNA TGCAGTGCTAGAGTGGCAGGGGACGCCAAAAACATTCAGTACTTC. This gives the protein CSARVAGDAKNIQYF.

This clonotype appeared many times. The gene calls are TRBV7-2 and TRBJ2-3; a weak D match, TRBD1 (6 bases). Trimming took off 1 base at V and 1 base at J, with 15 bases between the two ends. Germline assignment: CDR1 SGHTA and CDR2 FQGNSA. There are 17 residues in the CDR3. Here the CDR3 reads CASSLGVSSGGTDTQYF. The CDR3 DNA reads as TGTGCCAGCAGCTTAGGGGTTTCGTCAGGGGGCACAGATACGCAGTATTTT.

This clonotype turned up a few times. The chain has TRBV6-5 and TRBJ1-1; 8 positions agree with TRBD1. Germline V CDR1 and CDR2: MNHEY, SVGAGI. The CDR3 sequence is 14 residues long. After removal of 4 bases from V and 0 bases from J, the junction contained 1 base not matched to a gene. CDR3 nucleotide sequence: TGTGCCAGCAGTTGGGACAGGTTGAACACTGAAGCTTTCTTT. Residues: CASSWDRLNTEAFF.